The subject of this entry is one T cell receptor (beta chain). Under the authors' procedure: Scientists estimated how many nucleated cells there were by amplifying reference gene primers. Produced via immunoSEQ multiplex PCR; TCRdb's table is partial and in-frame only. The V and J calls and clone size were taken over from that table, and D and trimming were inferred from the DNA. Among approximately 290,000 clones listed, about 89% were seen once. The CDR3 runs to 13 residues. V was clipped by 3 bases and J by 4 bases, with 6 bases between them. Looked up from germline, CDR1 is LGHDT and CDR2 is YNNKEL (reference sequence). This entry is derived from a study of blood T cell repertoires in COVID-19.

This receptor was taken from a man in his thirties or forties with acute or convalescent COVID-19. The sample comprised peripheral blood. The V call is TRBV3-1 (or the pseudogene TRBV3-2), the J call TRBJ2-2; D call uncertain. The CDR3 reads CASSHGLTGELFF. The CDR3 region has the DNA TGTGCCAGCAGCCATGGCCTCACCGGGGAGCTGTTTTTT.